This T cell receptor beta chain was sequenced during a study of blood T cell repertoires in COVID-19. As for the study in general: COVID-19 samples, acute and convalescent, were from the United States, Italy and Spain. Sample material is recorded as cDNA or gDNA derived from T cells, B-cell-depleted T cells, or PBMCs.

The CDR3 covers 14 residues. Trimming removed 7 bases from V and 3 bases from J; junction bases left unmatched: 7. CDR1 and CDR2 (germline): SNHLY, FYNNEI. As processed by the authors: How many nucleated cells were present was estimated from reference gene primer amplification. Generated by immunoSEQ multiplex PCR, the TCRdb table keeps only in-frame clones and is missing some. V, J and clone size reflect that table, while D and trimming were determined from the DNA. The sample shows 95,000 to 100,000 clones, about 92% of them seen only once. This receptor was taken from a man in his forties or fifties with active COVID-19. Sequencing was performed on peripheral blood. This chain uses TRBV2 with TRBJ2-7, with TRBD1 matching 9 bases. Here the CDR3 reads CASKGADRGYEQYF. For the CDR3, the DNA is TGTGCCAGCAAGGGCGCGGACAGGGGCTACGAGCAGTACTTC. Filled out from reference TRBV2 and TRBJ2-7, the complete variable domain reads EPEVTQTPSHQVTQMGQEVILRCVPISNHLYFYWYRQILGQKVEFLVSFYNNEISEKSEIFDDQFSVERPDGSNFTLKIRSTKLEDSAMYFCASKGADRGYEQYFGPGTRLTVT.